Reported below is one T cell receptor (beta chain). The study recruited people aged roughly 18 to 95 years across approximately 23 US areas. Donors in Cohort 3 counted as recovered after two negative PCRs, clearance, or symptom resolution. The germline CDR1 and CDR2 sequences are SGDLS and YYNGEE. Trimming stripped 2 bases from V and 6 bases from J, with 9 bases between. The CDR3 spans 13 residues. These data are taken from a study of blood T cell repertoires in COVID-19. Study background: Acute and convalescent COVID-19 samples came from the United States, Italy and Spain.

Measured with immunoSEQ multiplex PCR; TCRdb has only the in-frame clones, and not every one. The sample records under 200,000 clones, approximately 87% being singletons. This sequence was found in a woman in her 50s who had recovered from COVID-19. Sequencing was done on a sample of PBMCs or T cells enriched from blood (not recorded which). The chain employs TRBV9 and TRBJ2-1; tentatively, D is TRBD2 (6 bases). The chain's CDR3 is CASSVGDSNEQFF. In DNA form, the CDR3 reads TGTGCCAGCAGCGTCGGGGACTCCAATGAGCAGTTCTTC.